This record looks at one TCR beta chain sequence and its context. As yet, its antigen is unknown. The J segment lost 5 bases and the V segment lost 0 bases, leaving 4 bases of the junction unmatched. Germline V gives CDR1 GTSNPN, CDR2 SVGIG (reference sequence). The CDR3 sequence is 13 residues long. It was unsorted whole blood that yielded blood RNA, and germline DNA was also extracted. Total RNA amounting to 450 to 550 ng was the source from which TCR beta cDNA was made with a constant-region primer. For TCR beta, libraries were produced by three nested multiplex PCR rounds using slightly modified ARM-PCR. With TRBV1-TRBV30 forward primers and a C-beta reverse primer, the first two PCR rounds were run for 10 to 11 cycles each. TCRdb used MiXCR to reprocess the multiplex PCR reads, holding one entry per CDR3 protein. In the table there are over 250,000 distinct CDR3 sequences, 50% to 60% of which are singletons.

These data come from a study of tumor-infiltrating lymphocytes in primary liver carcinoma. Study conclusions and caveats: Left bulk and unsorted, the samples did not allow CD4+ and CD8+ repertoires to be compared.

The chain couples TRBV30 to TRBJ2-7; the match to TRBD1 covers 7 bases. The sequence derives from a woman aged 25 to 39 with primary liver carcinoma and hepatitis B virus infection. Sequenced input: peripheral blood. CDR3 sequence reads: CAWSVGQANEQYF. The CDR3 nucleotides are TGTGCCTGGAGTGTTGGACAGGCTAACGAGCAGTACTTC.